The 20 T cell receptor beta chains below were found in one sample sequenced in a study of technical replicates of blood from a handful of donors. TCRdb keeps only in-frame clones here, not all; method: immunoSEQ multiplex PCR. Found here are tens of thousands of clones, 80% to 95% of them singletons; the top ten hold about 4.6%. The sequencing sample was made of PBMCs. Receptor source: a human donor in good health. Some clones in this sample may be carry-over from other donors' samples.

The chain joins TRBV5-6 to TRBJ2-5, with 10 bases that match TRBD1. Germline values: CDR1 SGHDT, CDR2 YYEEEE. The length of the CDR3 is 16 residues. Trimming at V came to 4 bases and at J to 3 bases, leaving 9 bases not matched to a gene. CDR3 sequence: CASSAVGTGEKETQYF. CDR3 bases: TGTGCCAGCAGCGCGGTCGGGACAGGGGAAAAAGAGACCCAGTACTTC.

The V and J genes are TRBV11-1 and TRBJ2-5; no reliable D call. This CDR3 spans 11 amino acids. Trimming shortened V by 5 bases and J by 5 bases, and 6 bases separated the two germline ends. Germline loops: CDR1 SGHAT, CDR2 FQDESV (reference sequence). This CDR3 is CASSRRETQYF. The CDR3, as DNA: TGTGCCAGCAGCCGCCGGGAGACCCAGTACTTC.

The chain employs TRBV18 and TRBJ1-1, with TRBD1 as a possible D gene (5 bases). The CDR3 spans 15 residues. The germline CDR1 and CDR2 sequences are KGHSH and LQKENI. V lost 3 bases and J 5 bases, leaving 16 bases between the germline ends. The CDR3 loop is CASSPDTGGGTEAFF. In DNA, the CDR3 is TGTGCCAGCTCACCTGACACGGGGGGAGGAACTGAAGCTTTCTTT.

The rearrangement joins TRBV29-1 to TRBJ2-2; 11 bases match TRBD2. This CDR3 has 17 amino acids. V was clipped by 6 bases and J by 4 bases; unmatched bases: 13. The germline V gene encodes CDR1 SQVTM and CDR2 ANQGSEA. CDR3 sequence reads: CSVRRGSGGAGTGELFF. Written as DNA, the CDR3 is TGCAGCGTCCGCCGGGGTAGCGGGGGGGCGGGCACCGGGGAGCTGTTTTTT.

The gene calls are TRBV5-1 and TRBJ2-1; 7 positions match TRBD1. Germline-derived CDR1 and CDR2 are SGHRS and YFSETQ. J lost 0 bases, V lost 4 bases, and 4 bases had no gene match. The CDR3 is 15 residues long. The CDR3 reads CASSPGQSSYNEQFF. In nucleotides, the CDR3 is TGCGCCAGCAGCCCGGGACAGAGCTCCTACAATGAGCAGTTCTTC. Supplemented by reference TRBV5-1 and TRBJ2-1, the full variable domain reads KAGVTQTPRYLIKTRGQQVTLSCSPISGHRSVSWYQQTPGQGLQFLFEYFSETQRNKGNFPGRFSGRQFSNSRSEMNVSTLELGDSALYLCASSPGQSSYNEQFFGPGTRLTVL.

This chain uses TRBV30 with TRBJ1-6; 7 nucleotides align to TRBD1. CDR3 length equals 15 residues. The V gene's germline CDR1 is GTSNPN and CDR2 SVGIG (reference sequence). J gave up 10 bases and V 0 bases, and 9 bases lay outside the gene matches. This CDR3 reads CAWSVVHRGKSPLHF. Here the CDR3 DNA reads TGTGCCTGGAGTGTAGTCCACAGGGGTAAGTCACCCCTCCACTTT.

This chain links TRBV18 with TRBJ1-5; weak D call: TRBD1 (6 bases). The V gene lost 3 bases and the J gene lost 2 bases, with 14 bases spanning the gap. Germline CDR1 is KGHSH and CDR2 is LQKENI. The CDR3 length is 16 residues. The CDR3 is CASSPTTGIRNQPQHF. CDR3 nucleotides: TGTGCCAGCTCACCTACAACAGGGATTCGCAATCAGCCCCAGCATTTT.

The chain combines TRBV5-4 with TRBJ1-2, with 8 bases fitting TRBD1. The CDR3 runs to 13 residues. The germline V gene has CDR1 SGHNT and CDR2 YYREEE (reference sequence). J gave up 5 bases and V 0 bases, and 0 bases lay outside the gene matches. The CDR3 loop reads CASSLDRGYGYTF. CDR3 DNA sequence: TGTGCCAGCAGCTTGGACAGGGGGTATGGCTACACCTTC.

This clone is a singleton in its sample. This sequence joins TRBV4-1 and TRBJ1-6, with TRBD1 matching over 8 bases. Germline V CDR1 and CDR2: MGHRA, YSYEKL. Trimming at V came to 4 bases and at J to 8 bases, leaving 13 bases not matched to a gene. This CDR3 contains 17 residues. The CDR3 loop is CASSLSGTGTAYSPLHF. The CDR3 DNA sequence: TGCGCCAGCAGCCTCAGTGGGACAGGCACCGCTTATTCACCCCTCCACTTT.

This sequence joins TRBV9 and TRBJ1-4; 9 nucleotides agree with TRBD1. The CDR3 consists of 16 residues. CDR1 and CDR2 from the germline V gene are SGDLS and YYNGEE. V was pared by 3 bases and J by 8 bases, with 11 bases of the junction left unmatched. CDR3 in amino acids: CASSGPPGTGKEKLFF. The CDR3 DNA sequence: TGTGCCAGCAGCGGCCCCCCCGGGACAGGGAAAGAAAAACTGTTTTTT. The whole variable domain, remainder taken from reference TRBV9 and TRBJ1-4, is DSGVTQTPKHLITATGQRVTLRCSPRSGDLSVYWYQQSLDQGLQFLIQYYNGEERAKGNILERFSAQQFPDLHSELNLSSLELGDSALYFCASSGPPGTGKEKLFFGSGTQLSVL.

The chain joins TRBV30 to TRBJ1-4; a possible D gene is TRBD1 (6 bases). The V and J ends lost 0 bases and 7 bases respectively, with 6 bases between them. This CDR3 comprises 12 residues. Germline V gene lookup returns CDR1 GTSNPN and CDR2 SVGIG (reference sequence). CDR3 protein: CAWSVQGEKLFF. The CDR3 DNA is TGTGCCTGGAGTGTACAGGGTGAAAAACTGTTTTTT.

This chain connects TRBV7-2 to TRBJ2-5; 9 nucleotides agree with TRBD2. Germline assignment: CDR1 SGHTA and CDR2 FQGNSA. Trimming took 5 bases from V and 5 from J; bases not matched to a gene: 12. CDR3 length equals 16 residues. The CDR3 coding sequence is TGTGCCAGCAGCCCCCTCCGCGCGGGGGGGCCGGAGACCCAGTACTTC. Translation gives CASSPLRAGGPETQYF.

The chain has TRBV19 and TRBJ1-2, with D perhaps matching TRBD1 (6 bases). The V gene's germline CDR1 is LNHDA and CDR2 SQIVND (reference sequence). Trimming cost V 5 bases and J 3 bases, with 10 bases left between them. This CDR3 is 13 amino acids long. The CDR3 protein is CASSFRGDYGYTF. The CDR3 DNA is TGTGCCAGTAGTTTCAGGGGTGACTATGGCTACACCTTC.

The V call is TRBV10-3, the J call TRBJ2-5, with a weak D call TRBD2 (5 bases). There are 12 residues in the CDR3. Trimming removed 3 bases from V and 4 bases from J, with 6 bases in between. CDR1 is ENHRY, CDR2 SYGVKD, per germline. The CDR3 DNA is TGTGCCATCAGTGAAGAGGGAGAGACCCAGTACTTC. Translation: CAISEEGETQYF.

Relative to its sample, this clone is large. The chain recombines TRBV5-6 with TRBJ1-2; D possibly corresponds to TRBD1 (6 bases). Deletions cut 1 base from V and 7 bases from J, with 23 bases between. CDR1 is SGHDT and CDR2 is YYEEEE in the germline V gene. The CDR3 consists of 17 residues. CDR3 protein: CASSLSGRGRGVSGYTF. CDR3 DNA sequence: TGTGCCAGCAGCTTGTCGGGTCGGGGCAGGGGAGTATCTGGCTACACCTTC.

The chain links TRBV19 to TRBJ2-1, with D perhaps TRBD2 (5 bases). There are 13 residues in the CDR3. The V gene lost 2 bases and the J gene lost 9 bases, with 11 bases spanning the gap. From germline, CDR1 is LNHDA and CDR2 SQIVND (reference sequence). CDR3 in DNA: TGTGCCAGTAGTATAAAATCTGGGAGTGAGCAGTTCTTC. Translation: CASSIKSGSEQFF.

V usage is TRBV6-5 and J usage is TRBJ1-4, with D uncertain. The V gene's germline CDR1 is MNHEY and CDR2 SVGAGI. CDR3 length: 14 residues. V lost 0 bases and J 8 bases, leaving 10 bases between the germline ends. DNA of the CDR3: TGTGCCAGCAGTTACTCAGGCGGTCGAGAAAAACTGTTTTTT. Its protein is CASSYSGGREKLFF.

This chain uses TRBV27 with TRBJ1-1, with TRBD1 as a possible D gene (6 bases). V was shortened by 5 bases and J by 4 bases, with 17 bases between the two germline ends. The CDR3 has 15 amino acids. The germline gives CDR1 MNHEY, CDR2 SMNVEV (reference sequence). The CDR3 nucleotides read TGTGCCAGCAGTCCCCTTGGGGGGGCGGGCACTGAAGCTTTCTTT. It yields the protein CASSPLGGAGTEAFF.

This chain joins TRBV7-6 and TRBJ2-7, with TRBD1 matching 9 bases. Trimming removed 5 bases from V and 3 bases from J; junction bases left unmatched: 8. This CDR3 is 15 amino acids long. Germline assignment: CDR1 SGHVS and CDR2 FNYEAQ. The CDR3 sequence is CASSGGGTGNYEQYF. The CDR3 DNA follows: TGTGCCAGCAGCGGGGGGGGGACAGGGAACTACGAGCAGTACTTC. The whole variable domain, remainder taken from reference TRBV7-6 and TRBJ2-7, is GAGVSQSPRYKVTKRGQDVALRCDPISGHVSLYWYRQALGQGPEFLTYFNYEAQQDKSGLPNDRFSAERPEGSISTLTIQRTEQRDSAMYRCASSGGGTGNYEQYFGPGTRLTVT.

The chain combines TRBV2 with TRBJ1-2; TRBD1 matches at 8 bases. V gave up 5 bases and J gave up 8 bases; unmatched junction bases: 10. The germline V gene has CDR1 SNHLY and CDR2 FYNNEI. The CDR3 has 14 amino acids. CDR3 protein: CASSRITGGEGYTF. The CDR3 DNA follows: TGTGCCAGCAGTCGGATTACAGGGGGAGAAGGCTACACCTTC.